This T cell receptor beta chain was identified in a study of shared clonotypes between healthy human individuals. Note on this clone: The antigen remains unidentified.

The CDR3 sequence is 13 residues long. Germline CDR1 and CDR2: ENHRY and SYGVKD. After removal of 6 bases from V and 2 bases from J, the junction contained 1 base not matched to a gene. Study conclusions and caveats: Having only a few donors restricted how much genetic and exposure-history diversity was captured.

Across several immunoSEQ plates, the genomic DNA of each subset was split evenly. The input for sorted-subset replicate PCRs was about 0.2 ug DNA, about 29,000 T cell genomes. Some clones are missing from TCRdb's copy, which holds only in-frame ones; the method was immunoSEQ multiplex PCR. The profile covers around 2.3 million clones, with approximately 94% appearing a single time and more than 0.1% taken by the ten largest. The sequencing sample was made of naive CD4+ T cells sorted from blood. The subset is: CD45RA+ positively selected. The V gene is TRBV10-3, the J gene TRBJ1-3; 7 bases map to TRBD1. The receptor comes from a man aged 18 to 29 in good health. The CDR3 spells CAIRGTAGNTIYF. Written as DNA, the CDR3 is TGTGCCATCAGAGGGACAGCTGGAAACACCATATATTTT.